A selection of T cell receptor beta chains follows, all from one sample in a study of beta chain features in type 1 diabetes. Measured with immunoSEQ multiplex PCR; TCRdb has only the in-frame clones, and not every one. This sample has just over 450,000 clones; over 25% occur once, and the top ten carry more than 0.055%. Material for sequencing was naive CD4+ T cells from blood. The receptors originated from a young man in good health. CDR3s include the opening cysteine and the closing phenylalanine or tryptophan. D genes are given only for firm matches. Clone size, where shown, is once, few, many, or a class for clones that have expanded.

d_gene: .; v_gene: TRBV30; abundance: few; j_gene: TRBJ2-2; CDR3aa: CAWSVHSPGELFF; CDR3nt: TGTGCCTGGAGTGTACACAGCCCCGGGGAGCTGTTTTTT
d_gene: .; v_gene: TRBV4-1; abundance: .; j_gene: TRBJ2-5; CDR3aa: CASSPKRYTQETQYF; CDR3nt: TGCGCCAGCAGCCCAAAGAGGTACACTCAAGAGACCCAGTACTTC
d_gene: TRBD2; v_gene: TRBV2; abundance: .; j_gene: TRBJ2-2; CDR3aa: CASSLAQDARNTGELFF; CDR3nt: TGTGCCAGCTCACTAGCGCAAGATGCTAGAAACACCGGGGAGCTGTTTTTT
d_gene: .; v_gene: TRBV9; abundance: few; j_gene: TRBJ1-2; CDR3aa: CASSVTPGQAGYTF; CDR3nt: TGTGCCAGCAGCGTCACCCCGGGACAAGCTGGCTACACCTTC
d_gene: .; v_gene: TRBV11-2; abundance: .; j_gene: TRBJ2-1; CDR3aa: CASSLQFF; CDR3nt: TGTGCCAGCAGCCTCCAGTTCTTC
d_gene: .; v_gene: TRBV23-1; abundance: .; j_gene: TRBJ2-3; CDR3aa: CASSQRGADTQYF; CDR3nt: TGCGCCAGCAGTCAGAGGGGGGCAGATACGCAGTATTTT
d_gene: .; v_gene: TRBV29-1; abundance: few; j_gene: TRBJ2-7; CDR3aa: CSVVLIYQSYEQYF; CDR3nt: TGCAGCGTTGTTCTCATATACCAATCCTACGAGCAGTACTTC
d_gene: .; v_gene: TRBV14; abundance: few; j_gene: TRBJ2-3; CDR3aa: CASSQVGNTQYF; CDR3nt: TGTGCCAGCAGCCAAGTCGGTAATACGCAGTATTTT
d_gene: .; v_gene: TRBV30; abundance: few; j_gene: TRBJ1-1; CDR3aa: CAWLDSYTEAFF; CDR3nt: TGTGCCTGGCTGGACAGCTACACTGAAGCTTTCTTT
d_gene: .; v_gene: TRBV10-3; abundance: few; j_gene: TRBJ2-3; CDR3aa: CAISPWGRESTDTQYF; CDR3nt: TGTGCCATCAGCCCCTGGGGGCGGGAGTCCACAGATACGCAGTATTTT
d_gene: TRBD2; v_gene: TRBV2; abundance: few; j_gene: TRBJ2-7; CDR3aa: CASIAGAAYEQYF; CDR3nt: TGTGCCAGCATAGCGGGGGCAGCCTACGAGCAGTACTTC
d_gene: .; v_gene: TRBV18; abundance: .; j_gene: TRBJ2-7; CDR3aa: CASSPTDQWEQYF; CDR3nt: TGTGCCAGCTCGCCGACAGATCAATGGGAGCAGTACTTC
d_gene: .; v_gene: TRBV5-4; abundance: few; j_gene: TRBJ2-1; CDR3aa: CASTRSVYNEQFF; CDR3nt: TGTGCCAGCACCAGAAGCGTTTACAATGAGCAGTTCTTC
d_gene: .; v_gene: TRBV19; abundance: .; j_gene: TRBJ2-3; CDR3aa: CASSIVGDGTDTQYF; CDR3nt: TGTGCCAGTAGTATCGTCGGAGATGGGACAGATACGCAGTATTTT
d_gene: .; v_gene: TRBV4-3; abundance: .; j_gene: TRBJ2-7; CDR3aa: CASSPRGMGEQYF; CDR3nt: TGCGCCAGCAGCCCCCGAGGGATGGGCGAGCAGTACTTC
d_gene: TRBD1; v_gene: TRBV30; abundance: .; j_gene: TRBJ1-4; CDR3aa: CAWTPGQLNEKLFF; CDR3nt: TGTGCCTGGACTCCGGGACAGCTTAATGAAAAACTGTTTTTT
d_gene: TRBD2; v_gene: TRBV7-2; abundance: few; j_gene: TRBJ2-1; CDR3aa: CASSLEASGSSHEQFF; CDR3nt: TGTGCCAGCAGCTTAGAAGCTAGCGGGAGTTCCCATGAGCAGTTCTTC
d_gene: .; v_gene: TRBV13; abundance: .; j_gene: TRBJ2-2; CDR3aa: CASSLRSAGELFF; CDR3nt: TGTGCCAGCAGCTTACGTAGTGCCGGGGAGCTGTTTTTT
d_gene: .; v_gene: TRBV18; abundance: .; j_gene: TRBJ2-3; CDR3aa: CASSPVLAEGTDTQYF; CDR3nt: TGTGCCAGCTCACCAGTTTTAGCGGAGGGGACAGATACGCAGTATTTT
d_gene: .; v_gene: TRBV28; abundance: few; j_gene: TRBJ2-5; CDR3aa: CASSPGTQTQYF; CDR3nt: TGTGCCAGCAGCCCAGGGACTCAGACCCAGTACTTC
d_gene: .; v_gene: TRBV7-2; abundance: once; j_gene: TRBJ2-3; CDR3aa: CASSTRTDTQYF; CDR3nt: TGTGCCAGCAGTACTAGGACAGATACGCAGTATTTT
d_gene: TRBD2; v_gene: TRBV7-6; abundance: few; j_gene: TRBJ2-5; CDR3aa: CASSRGLAEETQYF; CDR3nt: TGTGCCAGCAGCAGAGGACTAGCTGAAGAGACCCAGTACTTC
d_gene: .; v_gene: TRBV4-3; abundance: few; j_gene: TRBJ1-1; CDR3aa: CASSQERRSTEAFF; CDR3nt: TGCGCCAGCAGCCAAGAAAGACGGAGCACTGAAGCTTTCTTT